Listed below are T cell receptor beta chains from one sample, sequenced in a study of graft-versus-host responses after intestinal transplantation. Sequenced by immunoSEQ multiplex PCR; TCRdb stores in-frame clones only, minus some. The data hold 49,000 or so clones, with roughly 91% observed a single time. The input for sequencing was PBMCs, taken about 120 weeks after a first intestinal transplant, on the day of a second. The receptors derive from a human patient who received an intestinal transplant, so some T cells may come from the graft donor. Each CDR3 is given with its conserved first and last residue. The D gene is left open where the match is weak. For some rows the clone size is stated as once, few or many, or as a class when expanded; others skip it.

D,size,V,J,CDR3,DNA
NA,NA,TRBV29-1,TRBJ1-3,CSVGVGGTIYF,TGCAGCGTTGGCGTCGGGGGGACCATATATTTT
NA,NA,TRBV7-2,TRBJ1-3,CASSLTEGNTIYF,TGTGCCAGCAGCTTAACAGAGGGAAACACCATATATTTT
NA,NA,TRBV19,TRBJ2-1,CASSIDLFSLWGIVHNEQFF,TGTGCCAGTAGTATAGATCTATTCTCCTTATGGGGTATTGTCCACAATGAGCAGTTCTTC
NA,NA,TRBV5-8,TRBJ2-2,CASSASWPGELFF,TGTGCCAGCAGCGCTAGCTGGCCGGGGGAGCTGTTTTTT
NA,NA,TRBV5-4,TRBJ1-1,CASSSPTVNTEAFF,TGTGCCAGCAGCTCCCCGACAGTGAACACTGAAGCTTTCTTT
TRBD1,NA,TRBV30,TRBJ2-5,CAWSQQGVSQYF,TGTGCCTGGAGCCAACAGGGGGTTTCCCAGTACTTC
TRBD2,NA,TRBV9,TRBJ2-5,CASSAYSGSSGTQYF,TGTGCCAGCAGCGCCTATAGCGGGAGTTCTGGGACCCAGTACTTC
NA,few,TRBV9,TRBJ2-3,CASSPLGDTQYF,TGTGCCAGCAGCCCCCTGGGAGATACGCAGTATTTT
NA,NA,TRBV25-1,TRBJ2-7,CASSAGLDYEQYF,TGTGCCAGCAGTGCAGGGTTAGACTACGAGCAGTACTTC
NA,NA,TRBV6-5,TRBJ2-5,CASSPGGTQYF,TGTGCCAGCAGTCCCGGTGGGACCCAGTACTTC
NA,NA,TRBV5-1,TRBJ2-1,CASSLDPEYNEQFF,TGCGCCAGCAGCTTGGATCCAGAGTACAATGAGCAGTTCTTC
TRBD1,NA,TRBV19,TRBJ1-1,CASGWTGDSSEAFF,TGTGCCAGTGGATGGACAGGGGATTCTTCTGAAGCTTTCTTT
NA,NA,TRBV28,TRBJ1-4,CASSFGRVEGKLFF,TGTGCCAGCAGTTTCGGCAGGGTGGAAGGAAAACTGTTTTTT
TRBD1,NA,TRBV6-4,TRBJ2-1,CASNRTGNYNEQFF,TGTGCCAGCAATCGGACAGGCAATTACAATGAGCAGTTCTTC
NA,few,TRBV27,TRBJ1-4,CASSFVAGMELFF,TGTGCCAGCAGTTTCGTTGCGGGGATGGAACTGTTTTTT
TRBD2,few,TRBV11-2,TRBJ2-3,CASSPLAGGADTQYF,TGTGCCAGCAGCCCCTTAGCGGGAGGCGCAGATACGCAGTATTTT
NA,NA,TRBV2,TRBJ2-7,CASWAGAVYEQYF,TGTGCCAGCTGGGCCGGGGCAGTCTACGAGCAGTACTTC
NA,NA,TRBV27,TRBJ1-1,CASMLVARGNTEAFF,TGTGCCAGCATGTTGGTCGCGCGGGGGAACACTGAAGCTTTCTTT
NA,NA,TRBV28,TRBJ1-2,CASSLSDGVILYGYTF,TGTGCCAGCAGTTTGTCGGACGGGGTTATCCTCTATGGCTACACCTTC
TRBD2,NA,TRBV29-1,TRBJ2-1,CSVEMTLAGNEQFF,TGCAGCGTTGAAATGACCCTAGCGGGCAATGAGCAGTTCTTC